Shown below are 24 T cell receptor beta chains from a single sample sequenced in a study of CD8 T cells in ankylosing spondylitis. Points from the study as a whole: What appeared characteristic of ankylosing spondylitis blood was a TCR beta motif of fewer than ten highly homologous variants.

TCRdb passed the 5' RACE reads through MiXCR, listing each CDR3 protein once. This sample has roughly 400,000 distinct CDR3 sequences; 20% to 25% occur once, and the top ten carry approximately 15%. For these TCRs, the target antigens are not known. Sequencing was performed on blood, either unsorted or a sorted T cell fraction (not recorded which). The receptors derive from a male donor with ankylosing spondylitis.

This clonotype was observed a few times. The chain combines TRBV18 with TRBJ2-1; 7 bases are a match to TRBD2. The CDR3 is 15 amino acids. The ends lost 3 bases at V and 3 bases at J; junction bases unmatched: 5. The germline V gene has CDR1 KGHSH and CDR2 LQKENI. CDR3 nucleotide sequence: TGTGCCAGCTCACCCCTAGCGGACTACTACAATGAGCAGTTCTTC. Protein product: CASSPLADYYNEQFF.

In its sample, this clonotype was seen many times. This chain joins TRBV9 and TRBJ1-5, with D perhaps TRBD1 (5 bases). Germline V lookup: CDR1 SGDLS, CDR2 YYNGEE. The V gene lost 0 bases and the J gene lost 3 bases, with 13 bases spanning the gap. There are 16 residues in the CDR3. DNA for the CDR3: TGTGCCAGCAGCGTAGGGCGTCCAGGGTACAATCAGCCCCAGCATTTT. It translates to CASSVGRPGYNQPQHF.

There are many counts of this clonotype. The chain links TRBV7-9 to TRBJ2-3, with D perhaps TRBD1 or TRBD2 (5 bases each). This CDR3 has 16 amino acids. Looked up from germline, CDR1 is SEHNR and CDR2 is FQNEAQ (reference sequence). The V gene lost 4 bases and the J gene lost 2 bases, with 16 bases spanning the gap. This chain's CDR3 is CASSSQPGRYTDTQYF. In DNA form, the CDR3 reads TGTGCCAGCAGCTCCCAACCGGGACGCTACACAGATACGCAGTATTTT.

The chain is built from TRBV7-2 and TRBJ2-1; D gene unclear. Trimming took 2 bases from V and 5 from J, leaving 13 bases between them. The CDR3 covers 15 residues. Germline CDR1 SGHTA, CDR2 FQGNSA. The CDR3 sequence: CASSLPSRYDNEQFF. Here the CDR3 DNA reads TGTGCCAGCAGCTTACCAAGCCGTTACGACAATGAGCAGTTCTTC.

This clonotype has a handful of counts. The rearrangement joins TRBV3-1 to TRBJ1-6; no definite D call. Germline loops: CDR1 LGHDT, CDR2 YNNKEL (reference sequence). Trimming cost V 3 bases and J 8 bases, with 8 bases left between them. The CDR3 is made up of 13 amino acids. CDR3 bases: TGTGCCAGCAGCCAGGTTGCGGATTCACCCCTCCACTTT. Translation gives CASSQVADSPLHF.

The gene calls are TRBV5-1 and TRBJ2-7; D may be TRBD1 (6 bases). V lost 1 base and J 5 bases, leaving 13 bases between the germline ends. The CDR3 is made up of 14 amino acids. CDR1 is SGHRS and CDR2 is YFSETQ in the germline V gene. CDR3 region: CASSLNDRWHEQYF. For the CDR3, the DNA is TGCGCCAGCAGCTTGAACGACAGGTGGCACGAGCAGTACTTC. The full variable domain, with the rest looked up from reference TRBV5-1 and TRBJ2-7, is KAGVTQTPRYLIKTRGQQVTLSCSPISGHRSVSWYQQTPGQGLQFLFEYFSETQRNKGNFPGRFSGRQFSNSRSEMNVSTLELGDSALYLCASSLNDRWHEQYFGPGTRLTVT.

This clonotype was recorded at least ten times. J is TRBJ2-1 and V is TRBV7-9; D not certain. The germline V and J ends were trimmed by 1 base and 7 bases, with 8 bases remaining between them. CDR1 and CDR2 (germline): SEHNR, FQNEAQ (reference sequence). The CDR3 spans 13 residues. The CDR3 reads CASSLVSRNEQFF. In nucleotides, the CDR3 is TGTGCCAGCAGCTTAGTATCTCGTAATGAGCAGTTCTTC. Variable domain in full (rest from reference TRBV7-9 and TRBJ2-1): DTGVSQNPRHKITKRGQNVTFRCDPISEHNRLYWYRQTLGQGPEFLTYFQNEAQLEKSRLLSDRFSAERPKGSFSTLEIQRTEQGDSAMYLCASSLVSRNEQFFGPGTRLTVL.

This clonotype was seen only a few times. The chain's CDR3 is CASSVGFGSTGELFF. CDR3 bases: TGTGCCAGCAGCGTAGGGTTCGGGAGCACCGGGGAGCTGTTTTTT. J is TRBJ2-2 and V is TRBV9, with D maybe TRBD2 (6 bases). The CDR3 spans 15 residues. The germline V gene has CDR1 SGDLS and CDR2 YYNGEE. V was cut by 0 bases and J by 4 bases, with 10 bases left in between.

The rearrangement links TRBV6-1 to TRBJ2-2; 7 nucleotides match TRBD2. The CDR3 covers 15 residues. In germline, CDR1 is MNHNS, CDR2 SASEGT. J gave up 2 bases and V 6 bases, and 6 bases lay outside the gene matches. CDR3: CASSRTSSNTGELFF. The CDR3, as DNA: TGTGCCAGCAGCCGGACTAGTAGTAACACCGGGGAGCTGTTTTTT.

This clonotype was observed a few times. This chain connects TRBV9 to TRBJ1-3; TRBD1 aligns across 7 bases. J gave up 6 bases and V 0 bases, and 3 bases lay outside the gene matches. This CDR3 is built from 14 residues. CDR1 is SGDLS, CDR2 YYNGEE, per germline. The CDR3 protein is CASSVGGTENTIYF. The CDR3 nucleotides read TGTGCCAGCAGCGTAGGTGGGACAGAAAACACCATATATTTT. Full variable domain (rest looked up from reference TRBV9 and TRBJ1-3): DSGVTQTPKHLITATGQRVTLRCSPRSGDLSVYWYQQSLDQGLQFLIQYYNGEERAKGNILERFSAQQFPDLHSELNLSSLELGDSALYFCASSVGGTENTIYFGEGSWLTVV.

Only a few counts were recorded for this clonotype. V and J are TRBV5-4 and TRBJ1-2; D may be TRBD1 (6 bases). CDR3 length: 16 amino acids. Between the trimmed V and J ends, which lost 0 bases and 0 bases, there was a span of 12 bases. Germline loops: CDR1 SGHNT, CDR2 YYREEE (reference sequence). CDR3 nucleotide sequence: TGTGCCAGCAGCTTGGCGGGGCCAGGGGCTAACTATGGCTACACCTTC. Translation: CASSLAGPGANYGYTF.

CDR3: CASSVQGGSIYEQYF. Here the CDR3 DNA reads TGTGCCAGCAGCGTTCAGGGCGGGAGTATATACGAGCAGTACTTC. This chain links TRBV7-3 with TRBJ2-7; 7 bases are a match to TRBD2. With V trimmed by 5 bases and J by 4 bases, 11 bases remained unmatched. The CDR3 is 15 amino acids. The germline CDR1 and CDR2 sequences are SGHTA and FQGTGA.

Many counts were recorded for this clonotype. In DNA, the CDR3 is TGTGCCAGCAACCCGGTTGGCACAGATACGCAGTATTTT. This codes for CASNPVGTDTQYF. The chain joins TRBV2 to TRBJ2-3, with D unresolved. This CDR3 is 13 amino acids long. CDR1 and CDR2 from the germline V gene are SNHLY and FYNNEI. V gave up 7 bases and J gave up 1 base, with 9 bases separating them.

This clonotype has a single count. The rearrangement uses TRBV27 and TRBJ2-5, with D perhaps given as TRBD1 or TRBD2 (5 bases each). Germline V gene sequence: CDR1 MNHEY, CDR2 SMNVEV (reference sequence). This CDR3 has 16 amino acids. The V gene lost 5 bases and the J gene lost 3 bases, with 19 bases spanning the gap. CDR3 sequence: CASSRASAGTEETQYF. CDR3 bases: TGTGCCAGCAGTCGTGCTTCGGCCGGGACGGAAGAGACCCAGTACTTC.

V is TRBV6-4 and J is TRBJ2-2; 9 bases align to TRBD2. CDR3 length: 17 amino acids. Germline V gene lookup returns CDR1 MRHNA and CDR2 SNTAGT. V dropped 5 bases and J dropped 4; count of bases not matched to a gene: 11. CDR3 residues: CASSFKTSGRGTGELFF. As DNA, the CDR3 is TGTGCCAGCAGTTTCAAGACTAGCGGACGAGGCACCGGGGAGCTGTTTTTT.

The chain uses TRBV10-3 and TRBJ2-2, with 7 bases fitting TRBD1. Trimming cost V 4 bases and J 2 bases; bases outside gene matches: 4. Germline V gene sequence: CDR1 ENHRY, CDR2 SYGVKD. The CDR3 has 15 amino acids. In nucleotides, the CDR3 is TGTGCCATCAGTGGGACAGGATCTAACACCGGGGAGCTGTTTTTT. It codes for CAISGTGSNTGELFF.

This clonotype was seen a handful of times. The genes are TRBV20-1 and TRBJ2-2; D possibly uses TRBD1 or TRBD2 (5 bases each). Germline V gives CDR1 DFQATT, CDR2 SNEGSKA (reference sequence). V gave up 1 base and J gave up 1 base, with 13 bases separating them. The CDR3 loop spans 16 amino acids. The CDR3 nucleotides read TGCAGTGCTAGAGGCCCGGGGCCGGGGAACACCGGGGAGCTGTTTTTT. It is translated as CSARGPGPGNTGELFF.

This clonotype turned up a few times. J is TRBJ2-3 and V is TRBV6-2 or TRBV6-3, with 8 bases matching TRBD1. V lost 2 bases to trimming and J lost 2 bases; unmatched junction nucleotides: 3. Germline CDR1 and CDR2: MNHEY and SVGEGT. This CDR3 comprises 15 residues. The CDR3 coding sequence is TGTGCCAGCAGTTACGGGACAGGTTTCACAGATACGCAGTATTTT. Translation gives CASSYGTGFTDTQYF.

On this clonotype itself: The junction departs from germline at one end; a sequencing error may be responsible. This CDR3 reads CASSLTGGHTEAFF. CDR3 DNA: TGTGCCAGCAGCTTGACAGGGGGGCACACTGAAGCTTTTTTT. This rearrangement joins TRBV7-9 to TRBJ1-1; 9 bases align to TRBD1. Looked up from germline, CDR1 is SEHNR and CDR2 is FQNEAQ (reference sequence). The CDR3 is made up of 14 amino acids.

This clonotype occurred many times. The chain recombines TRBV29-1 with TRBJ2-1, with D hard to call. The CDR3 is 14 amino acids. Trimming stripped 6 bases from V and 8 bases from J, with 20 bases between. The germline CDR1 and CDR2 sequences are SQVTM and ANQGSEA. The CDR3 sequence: CSVVPVGAYDEQFF. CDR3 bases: TGCAGCGTCGTCCCGGTAGGCGCATATGATGAGCAGTTCTTC.

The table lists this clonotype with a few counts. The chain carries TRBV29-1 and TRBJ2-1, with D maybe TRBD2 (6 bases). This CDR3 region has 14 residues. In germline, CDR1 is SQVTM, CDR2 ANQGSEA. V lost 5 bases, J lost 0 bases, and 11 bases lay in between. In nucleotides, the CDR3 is TGCAGCGTTCTTAGCGGATACTCCTACAATGAGCAGTTCTTC. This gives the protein CSVLSGYSYNEQFF.

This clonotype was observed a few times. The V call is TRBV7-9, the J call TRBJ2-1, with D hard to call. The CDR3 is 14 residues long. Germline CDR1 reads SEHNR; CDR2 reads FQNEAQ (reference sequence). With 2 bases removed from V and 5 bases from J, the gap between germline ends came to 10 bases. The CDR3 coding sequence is TGTGCCAGCAGCTTATACGACGGTCACAATGAGCAGTTCTTC. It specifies CASSLYDGHNEQFF. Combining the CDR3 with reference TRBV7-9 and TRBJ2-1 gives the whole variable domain DTGVSQNPRHKITKRGQNVTFRCDPISEHNRLYWYRQTLGQGPEFLTYFQNEAQLEKSRLLSDRFSAERPKGSFSTLEIQRTEQGDSAMYLCASSLYDGHNEQFFGPGTRLTVL.

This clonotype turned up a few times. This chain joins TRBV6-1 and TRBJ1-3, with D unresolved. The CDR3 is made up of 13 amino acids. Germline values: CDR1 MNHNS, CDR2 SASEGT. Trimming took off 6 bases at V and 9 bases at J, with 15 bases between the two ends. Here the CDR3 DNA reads TGTGCCAGCAGCGGGAACTTCCAGCGCACCATATATTTT. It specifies CASSGNFQRTIYF.

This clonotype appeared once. The CDR3 sequence: CSARNFNEQFF. The CDR3 DNA reads TGCAGTGCTAGAAATTTCAATGAGCAGTTCTTC. This sequence joins TRBV20-1 and TRBJ2-1, with unresolved D. V gave up 2 bases and J gave up 6 bases, with 5 bases separating them. Germline CDR1 DFQATT, CDR2 SNEGSKA (reference sequence). The CDR3 is 11 residues long.